Presented here are 16 T cell receptor beta chains from one specimen sequenced in a study of siplizumab effects on memory and regulatory T cells (dated by TCRdb to about 2019). Libraries were prepared through the immunoSEQ multiplex PCR assay. TCRdb provides this immuneACCESS table in a form limited to in-frame rearrangements. Some clones are lacking; in checked studies, under half of them reflect an unresolved V gene, and why the rest are absent is not known. For this sample there are over 80,000 clones; 80% to 90% appear just once. Approximately 1.5% of the sample rests with the top ten. The material sequenced was Tregs sorted from blood. These receptors originate from a human donor in good health.

The chain combines TRBV18 with TRBJ2-2; D remains unclear. The CDR3 is 15 amino acids. Deletions cut 5 bases from V and 6 bases from J, with 16 bases between. The germline V gene has CDR1 KGHSH and CDR2 LQKENI. CDR3 residues: CASSNDAASAGELFF. The CDR3 nucleotides are TGTGCCAGCTCAAACGACGCGGCGTCGGCCGGGGAGCTGTTTTTT. Looking up the rest from reference TRBV18 and TRBJ2-2 gives the full variable domain: NAGVMQNPRHLVRRRGQEARLRCSPMKGHSHVYWYRQLPEEGLKFMVYLQKENIIDESGMPKERFSAEFPKEGPSILRIQQVVRGDSAAYFCASSNDAASAGELFFGEGSRLTVL.

The rearrangement uses TRBV5-4 and TRBJ1-2; TRBD1 might be the D (6 bases). Germline loops: CDR1 SGHNT, CDR2 YYREEE (reference sequence). Trimming took off 4 bases at V and 6 bases at J, with 16 bases between the two ends. CDR3 size: 14 residues. The CDR3 region has the DNA TGTGCCAGCAGCACAGACAGGCTGTGGGATGGCTACACCTTC. Its translation is CASSTDRLWDGYTF.

The chain uses TRBV19 and TRBJ1-5; D remains ambiguous. The V and J ends lost 1 base and 7 bases respectively, with 5 bases between them. The CDR3 has 12 amino acids. From germline, CDR1 is LNHDA and CDR2 SQIVND (reference sequence). CDR3 residues: CASSIVGQPQHF. CDR3 nucleotide sequence: TGTGCCAGTAGTATAGTAGGGCAGCCCCAGCATTTT.

This chain connects TRBV9 to TRBJ2-5, with D tentatively TRBD2 (6 bases). V lost 4 bases and J 5 bases, leaving 18 bases between the germline ends. Germline V lookup: CDR1 SGDLS, CDR2 YYNGEE. The CDR3 runs to 15 residues. The CDR3 DNA is TGTGCCAGCAGCCTAAGCGGGCTAGCGCTGGAGACCCAGTACTTC. It specifies CASSLSGLALETQYF.

The chain couples TRBV4-1 to TRBJ1-1, with D unresolved. There are 16 residues in the CDR3. The ends were cut back, 0 bases at V and 3 bases at J, with 14 bases in the middle. CDR1 MGHRA and CDR2 YSYEKL come from the germline V gene. CDR3 bases: TGCGCCAGCAGCCAAGATGGGTGGGAAAGGGACACTGAAGCTTTCTTT. It specifies CASSQDGWERDTEAFF.

The chain uses TRBV11-2 and TRBJ1-3, with D hard to call. Germline CDR1 reads SGHAT; CDR2 reads FQNNGV. V lost 8 bases and J lost 0, with 5 bases in between. This CDR3 is 12 amino acids long. CDR3 nucleotide sequence: TGTGCCAGCTTTGGCTCTGGAAACACCATATATTTT. Its protein product is CASFGSGNTIYF.

V gene TRBV28 combines with J gene TRBJ1-1; no firm D call. Germline values: CDR1 MDHEN, CDR2 SYDVKM. V shed 3 bases and J shed 9 bases, with 8 bases lying between them. The CDR3 has 11 amino acids. CDR3 sequence (DNA): TGTGCCAGCAGTTTCGGGCAGAAAGCTTTCTTT. Encoded protein: CASSFGQKAFF.

This rearrangement joins TRBV29-1 to TRBJ1-2, with D perhaps TRBD1 (5 bases). This CDR3 is 13 amino acids long. V dropped 0 bases and J dropped 7 bases, with 12 bases sitting between them. Per germline, CDR1 SQVTM and CDR2 ANQGSEA. The CDR3 protein is CSVEDRGTFGYTF. In nucleotides, the CDR3 is TGCAGCGTTGAAGATCGTGGGACTTTTGGCTACACCTTC.

This chain uses TRBV11-2 with TRBJ2-1; the match to TRBD1 covers 8 bases. The V and J ends lost 5 bases and 6 bases, in that order; junction bases with no gene match: 3. Germline V gives CDR1 SGHAT, CDR2 FQNNGV. There are 13 residues in the CDR3. As DNA, the CDR3 is TGTGCCAGCAGCCCGGACAGGGTCAATGAGCAGTTCTTC. As protein: CASSPDRVNEQFF.

The chain has TRBV11-2 and TRBJ2-7; D perhaps matches TRBD2 (5 bases). CDR1 is SGHAT, CDR2 FQNNGV, per germline. V was shortened by 5 bases and J by 3 bases, with 8 bases between the two germline ends. This CDR3 contains 12 residues. The CDR3 DNA is TGTGCCAGCAGCGTTGACTACTACGAGCAGTACTTC. Translating it yields CASSVDYYEQYF.

The genes are TRBV7-9 and TRBJ1-2, with unresolved D. The CDR3 contains 12 residues. The germline V and J ends were trimmed by 5 bases and 7 bases, with 11 bases remaining between them. Germline CDR1 reads SEHNR; CDR2 reads FQNEAQ (reference sequence). The CDR3 DNA reads as TGTGCCAGCAGCGTATCCAGTGGTGGCTACACCTTC. This gives the protein CASSVSSGGYTF.

This rearrangement joins TRBV7-2 to TRBJ2-7; perhaps TRBD2 as D (7 bases). Germline V gene lookup returns CDR1 SGHTA and CDR2 FQGNSA. The V gene lost 2 bases and the J gene lost 1 base, with 12 bases spanning the gap. There are 15 residues in the CDR3. The CDR3 loop reads CASSLQGGGSYEQYF. The CDR3 nucleotides are TGTGCCAGCAGCTTACAGGGAGGGGGATCCTACGAGCAGTACTTC.

The chain couples TRBV7-2 to TRBJ1-6; no clear D. This CDR3 contains 15 residues. The V end was cut by 1 base, the J end by 6 bases, with 10 bases between. Germline loops: CDR1 SGHTA, CDR2 FQGNSA. The CDR3 is CASSLVGSSNSPLHF. The CDR3, as DNA: TGTGCCAGCAGCTTAGTCGGGTCCAGTAATTCACCCCTCCACTTT. The variable domain in full, completed from reference TRBV7-2 and TRBJ1-6, reads GAGVSQSPSNKVTEKGKDVELRCDPISGHTALYWYRQSLGQGLEFLIYFQGNSAPDKSGLPSDRFSAERTGGSVSTLTIQRTQQEDSAVYLCASSLVGSSNSPLHFGNGTRLTVT.

The genes are TRBV5-4 and TRBJ1-6, with D possibly TRBD1 on 6 matching bases. V gave up 3 bases and J gave up 14 bases, with 18 bases separating them. The CDR3 is 14 amino acids. Germline V gene sequence: CDR1 SGHNT, CDR2 YYREEE (reference sequence). CDR3 DNA sequence: TGTGCCAGCAGCTCTGGACAGTCGGCCTTCACCCTCCACTTT. Protein: CASSSGQSAFTLHF. Full variable domain (remainder filled in from reference TRBV5-4 and TRBJ1-6): ETGVTQSPTHLIKTRGQQVTLRCSSQSGHNTVSWYQQALGQGPQFIFQYYREEENGRGNFPPRFSGLQFPNYSSELNVNALELDDSALYLCASSSGQSAFTLHFGNGTRLTVT.

The chain recombines TRBV5-5 with TRBJ1-1, with D uncertain. V dropped 5 bases and J dropped 3 bases, with 8 bases sitting between them. This CDR3 contains 12 residues. CDR1 SGHKS and CDR2 YYEKEE come from the germline V gene (reference sequence). The CDR3 sequence is CASSFWDTEAFF. The CDR3 DNA sequence: TGTGCCAGCAGTTTTTGGGACACTGAAGCTTTCTTT.

The chain carries TRBV5-5 and TRBJ1-2, with a tentative D call TRBD1 (5 bases). The V end lost 4 bases, the J end lost 5 bases, and 9 bases lay between the germline ends. The CDR3 is 12 amino acids. Germline V gene data show CDR1 as SGHKS and CDR2 as YYEKEE (reference sequence). CDR3 region: CASSLGPYGYTF. CDR3 DNA: TGTGCCAGCAGCCTGGGACCTTATGGCTACACCTTC.